The 4 T cell receptor beta chains listed next were all sequenced from one sample in a study of T-cell reconstitution after alpha-beta-depleted transplantation in children. For TCRbeta, the library was prepared with unique molecular identifiers. One entry per CDR3 protein, called by TCRdb with MiXCR from the PCR reads. The repertoire holds 400,000 to 550,000 distinct CDR3 sequences, with roughly 10% as singletons. Sample: PBMCs, taken before TCRalphabeta/CD19-depleted stem cell transplant. These receptor sequences come from a child aged 2-9 years with inherited bone marrow failure, due to receive a stem cell transplant.

This clonotype was counted ten times or more. The chain uses TRBV3-1 and TRBJ1-1; 7 bases agree with TRBD1. The V and J ends lost 3 bases and 1 base, in that order; junction bases with no gene match: 11. Germline values: CDR1 LGHDT, CDR2 YNNKEL (reference sequence). The CDR3 is 17 residues long. CDR3 residues: CASSHYRGFYPNTEAFF. In nucleotides, the CDR3 is TGTGCCAGCAGCCATTACAGGGGATTCTACCCGAACACTGAAGCTTTCTTT. Variable domain in full (rest from reference TRBV3-1 and TRBJ1-1): DTAVSQTPKYLVTQMGNDKSIKCEQNLGHDTMYWYKQDSKKFLKIMFSYNNKELIINETVPNRFSPKSPDKAHLNLHINSLELGDSAVYFCASSHYRGFYPNTEAFFGQGTRLTVV.

This clonotype was recorded many times. The rearrangement links TRBV12-3 or TRBV12-4 to TRBJ1-1; no definite D call. V lost 6 bases and J 4 bases, leaving 15 bases between the germline ends. The CDR3 is 14 residues long. The DNA for the CDR3 is TGTGCCAGCAGCCTGGTGGGCAGAGCCACTGAAGCTTTCTTT. Translated: CASSLVGRATEAFF.

This clonotype has a count of ten or more. The junction and the germline gene differ at one end; a read error may be behind it. This chain joins TRBV6-5 and TRBJ2-7; D unresolved. Germline lookup yields CDR1 MNHEY and CDR2 SVGAGI. This CDR3 is 12 amino acids long. The DNA for the CDR3 is TGTGCCAGCAAGCCCTCGATTCTTCCCTACGGCTTC. This translates into CASKPSILPYGF.

This clonotype was counted at least ten times. CDR3 nucleotides: TGCGCCAGCAGCCAAGCCCCGGGAACGTGGCTGTTTTTT. This gives the protein CASSQAPGTWLFF. The V gene is TRBV4-3, the J gene TRBJ1-4; no clear D. The CDR3 length is 13 residues. V lost 1 base and J 14 bases, leaving 14 bases between the germline ends. Per germline, CDR1 LGHNA and CDR2 YSLEER.